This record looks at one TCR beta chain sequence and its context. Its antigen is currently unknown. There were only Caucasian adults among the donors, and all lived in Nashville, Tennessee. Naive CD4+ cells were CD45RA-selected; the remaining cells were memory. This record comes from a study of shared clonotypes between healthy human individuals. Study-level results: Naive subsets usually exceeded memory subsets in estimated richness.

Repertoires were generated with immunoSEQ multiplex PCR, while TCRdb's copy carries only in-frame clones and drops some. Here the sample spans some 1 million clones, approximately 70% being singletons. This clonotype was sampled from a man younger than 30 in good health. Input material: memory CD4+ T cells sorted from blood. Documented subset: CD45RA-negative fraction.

This CDR3 reads CASSLESFGNTIYF. In DNA form, the CDR3 reads TGTGCCAGCAGCTTGGAGAGTTTTGGAAACACCATATATTTT. The rearrangement uses TRBV5-6 and TRBJ1-3; no firm D call. Deletions cut 0 bases from V and 3 bases from J, with 7 bases between. This CDR3 has 14 amino acids. CDR1 is SGHDT, CDR2 YYEEEE, per germline.